This entry describes one T cell receptor beta chain. Its matching antigen is unknown. The entry originates in a study of cytomegalovirus exposure and HLA in healthy donors. Findings of the study overall: Many donors carried some public TCRs, although rarity characterized most TCR sequences. As was reported, the classifier diagnosed cytomegalovirus status with high specificity and sensitivity.

This CDR3 is built from 14 residues. Losses at the gene ends were 5 bases for V and 1 base for J; bases not matched to a gene: 5. Germline lookup yields CDR1 SNHLY and CDR2 FYNNEI. 13 Jbeta primers and 60 Vbeta primers were used for the PCR. Method: immunoSEQ multiplex PCR; TCRdb's copy keeps in-frame clones and lacks some. The sample includes some 210,000 clones, about 78% of them seen just once. The V and J genes are TRBV2 and TRBJ2-7, with 7 positions matching TRBD1. The TCR comes from a male donor in good health and CMV-seronegative. The sample consisted of PBMCs. CDR3 nucleotides: TGTGCCAGCAGTATGACAGGGCCGTCCTACGAGCAGTACTTC. Residues: CASSMTGPSYEQYF.